One sample yielded the 17 T cell receptor beta chains listed below, sequenced in a study of T-cell memory formation after mild COVID-19. One entry per CDR3 protein results from TCRdb running MiXCR on the 5' RACE reads. In the table there are around 300,000 distinct CDR3 sequences, approximately 14% of which are singletons. Sequences were obtained from PBMCs or a T cell subset sorted from them (not recorded which). Every receptor here comes from a man between 18 and 35 years old who had mild COVID-19 (a few samples of this study predate the infection). Cell type and time point are not known.

This clonotype was counted between two and nine times. V gene TRBV13 combines with J gene TRBJ2-1; D remains unclear. V was pared by 3 bases and J by 9 bases, with 6 bases between. Germline V CDR1 and CDR2: PRHDT, FYEKMQ (reference sequence). CDR3 size: 11 residues. CDR3 protein: CASSFSAEQFF. CDR3 in DNA: TGTGCCAGCAGCTTTTCGGCTGAGCAGTTCTTC.

The chain links TRBV11-2 to TRBJ2-7, with a weak D call TRBD1 (5 bases). Germline CDR1 reads SGHAT; CDR2 reads FQNNGV. This CDR3 is 15 amino acids long. The ends were cut back, 0 bases at V and 9 bases at J, with 18 bases in the middle. DNA of the CDR3: TGTGCCAGCAGCTTAGATGGGGCCTGGGTCCCGGGGCAGTACTTC. Protein sequence: CASSLDGAWVPGQYF.

V and J are TRBV7-9 and TRBJ2-7; D is unresolved. The germline V and J ends were trimmed by 2 bases and 6 bases, with 5 bases remaining between them. CDR3 length: 11 residues. Per the germline V gene, CDR1 is SEHNR and CDR2 is FQNEAQ (reference sequence). The CDR3: CASSLFAEQYF. CDR3 in DNA: TGTGCCAGCAGCTTATTCGCCGAGCAGTACTTC.

The sample holds a few counts of this clonotype. The rearrangement links TRBV6-5 to TRBJ2-5; D is unclear. V gave up 2 bases and J gave up 5 bases, with 9 bases separating them. Germline loops: CDR1 MNHEY, CDR2 SVGAGI. The CDR3 consists of 13 residues. The CDR3 here is CASSYPSPETQYF. CDR3 DNA sequence: TGTGCCAGCAGTTACCCGTCGCCGGAGACCCAGTACTTC.

This clonotype was counted a few times. The chain carries TRBV4-3 and TRBJ2-4; D is uncertain. V was clipped by 6 bases and J by 8 bases, with 17 bases between them. The CDR3 loop spans 14 amino acids. The germline V gene has CDR1 LGHNA and CDR2 YSLEER. This CDR3 reads CASSPTTGWDIQYF. The DNA of the CDR3 is TGCGCCAGCAGTCCGACGACGGGTTGGGACATTCAGTACTTC.

The CDR3 sequence: CASSARVNEQFF. The CDR3 DNA follows: TGTGCCAGCAGCGCGAGGGTGAATGAGCAGTTCTTC. V usage is TRBV6-1 and J usage is TRBJ2-1, with a tentative D call TRBD2 (5 bases). The CDR3 spans 12 residues. Germline V gene data show CDR1 as MNHNS and CDR2 as SASEGT. Trimming cost V 6 bases and J 7 bases, with 10 bases left between them.

The chain has TRBV4-1 and TRBJ1-4, with 11 positions matching TRBD1. Germline V CDR1 and CDR2: MGHRA, YSYEKL. The CDR3 has 16 residues. The V gene end was trimmed by 3 bases and the J gene end by 7 bases; junction bases not matched to a gene: 7. CDR3 protein: CASSHPGQGGREKLFF. The CDR3 DNA reads as TGCGCCAGCAGCCATCCGGGACAGGGGGGGCGTGAAAAACTGTTTTTT.

This clonotype was counted a few times. V and J are TRBV27 and TRBJ1-4; D remains ambiguous. V dropped 2 bases and J dropped 4 bases, with 11 bases sitting between them. Germline V gene data show CDR1 as MNHEY and CDR2 as SMNVEV (reference sequence). There are 15 residues in the CDR3. DNA for the CDR3: TGTGCCAGCAGTTTAGACGGGCTTCTTAATGAAAAACTGTTTTTT. Its protein is CASSLDGLLNEKLFF.

V usage is TRBV20-1 and J usage is TRBJ1-6; D is perhaps TRBD1 (6 bases). Germline CDR1 and CDR2: DFQATT and SNEGSKA (reference sequence). V lost 6 bases and J 12 bases, leaving 21 bases between the germline ends. The CDR3 loop spans 14 amino acids. CDR3 nucleotide sequence: TGCAGTGCCCCACACAGTCTACAGGGAAAACCCCTCCACTTT. Encoded protein: CSAPHSLQGKPLHF.

In this sample, this clonotype turned up a few times. The chain uses TRBV27 and TRBJ2-3, with D possibly being TRBD2 (6 bases). V dropped 5 bases and J dropped 3 bases, with 15 bases sitting between them. The CDR3 spans 15 residues. Germline V gene lookup returns CDR1 MNHEY and CDR2 SMNVEV (reference sequence). CDR3: CASSPPGLTTDTQYF. DNA of the CDR3: TGTGCCAGCAGTCCCCCGGGACTTACAACAGATACGCAGTATTTT.

J is TRBJ1-2 and V is TRBV7-9; possible D gene TRBD1, 5 bases. Germline-derived CDR1 and CDR2 are SEHNR and FQNEAQ (reference sequence). The V and J ends lost 4 bases and 6 bases respectively, with 21 bases between them. CDR3 size: 16 residues. CDR3: CASSSLNGGGENGYTF. The CDR3 nucleotides are TGTGCCAGCAGCTCCCTTAATGGCGGGGGAGAAAATGGCTACACCTTC.

This clonotype has at least ten counts. The gene calls are TRBV7-2 and TRBJ2-5; 8 positions agree with TRBD2. The V segment lost 6 bases and the J segment 5 bases; nucleotides outside the gene matches: 8. The CDR3 consists of 14 residues. The germline V gene encodes CDR1 SGHTA and CDR2 FQGNSA. This chain's CDR3 is CASRPRGAYETQYF. CDR3 nucleotides: TGTGCCAGCAGACCGCGGGGGGCTTACGAGACCCAGTACTTC.

The chain uses TRBV25-1 and TRBJ2-7, with unresolved D. V lost 3 bases and J 5 bases, leaving 11 bases between the germline ends. The CDR3 is 13 amino acids. From germline, CDR1 is MGHDK and CDR2 SYGVNS. Written as DNA, the CDR3 is TGTGCCAGCAGTGAGCCCCGGGCCCACGAGCAGTACTTC. This codes for CASSEPRAHEQYF.

This clonotype was observed a few times. V gene TRBV5-5 combines with J gene TRBJ2-2, with D perhaps given as TRBD1 or TRBD2 (6 bases each). Trimming pared 1 base from V and 3 bases from J, leaving 10 bases between. This CDR3 has 15 residues. Germline CDR1 and CDR2: SGHKS and YYEKEE (reference sequence). The CDR3 sequence: CASSLRGHDTGELFF. CDR3 nucleotide sequence: TGTGCCAGCAGCTTGCGGGGGCATGACACCGGGGAGCTGTTTTTT.

The chain uses TRBV20-1 and TRBJ2-7; no reliable D call. V was cut by 3 bases and J by 0 bases, with 15 bases left in between. Germline-derived CDR1 and CDR2 are DFQATT and SNEGSKA (reference sequence). CDR3 length equals 15 residues. The CDR3 loop reads CSASGDIQYSYEQYF. CDR3 bases: TGCAGTGCTAGTGGCGACATTCAATACTCCTACGAGCAGTACTTC.

The chain recombines TRBV20-1 with TRBJ1-2; D remains unclear. CDR3 length equals 12 residues. Trimming shortened V by 0 bases and J by 5 bases, and 7 bases separated the two germline ends. Germline CDR1 is DFQATT and CDR2 is SNEGSKA (reference sequence). The CDR3 nucleotides are TGCAGTGCTAGAGATTCGGGGTATGGCTACACCTTC. Its protein product is CSARDSGYGYTF.

This clonotype was picked up a small number of times. The chain employs TRBV19 and TRBJ1-6, with a possible D match to TRBD1 (6 bases). The CDR3 spans 15 residues. V dropped 3 bases and J dropped 10 bases, with 16 bases sitting between them. CDR1 is LNHDA and CDR2 is SQIVND in the germline V gene (reference sequence). The DNA for the CDR3 is TGTGCCAGTAGTATCACGGGGGCTCCTGGGTCACCCCTCCACTTT. Its protein is CASSITGAPGSPLHF.